A selection of T cell receptor beta chains follows, all from one sample in a study of identical twins. Each CDR3 protein gets one entry after TCRdb re-called the 5' RACE reads with MiXCR. In the table there are roughly 720,000 distinct CDR3 sequences, roughly 20% of which are singletons. The data also belong to a second study, concerning T cells expressing NK-cell markers.

The sequencing sample was made of PBMCs. All receptors derive from a woman between 18 and 30 years old in good health. Both conserved end residues are part of each CDR3. A D gene is named only where the DNA matches it firmly. Expanded clones get a size class; other rows say once, few or many, or leave the size out.

CASSLVAGPGELFF,TGTGCCAGCAGTTTAGTGGCGGGCCCAGGGGAGCTGTTTTTT,many,TRBJ2-2,.,TRBV12-3/TRBV12-4
CSAQGRDEQYF,TGCAGTGCCCAAGGAAGGGATGAGCAGTACTTC,.,TRBJ2-7,.,TRBV20-1
CASSEKPWGLEQYF,TGCGCCAGCAGTGAGAAGCCGTGGGGGCTCGAGCAGTACTTC,.,TRBJ2-7,.,TRBV10-2
CASSDGTRPSYEQYF,TGTGCCAGCAGCGATGGGACTAGACCATCCTACGAGCAGTACTTC,.,TRBJ2-7,TRBD2,TRBV9
CASSGRPRETQYF,TGTGCCAGCAGCGGACGGCCGAGGGAGACCCAGTACTTC,many,TRBJ2-5,.,TRBV12-3/TRBV12-4
CASSMDRYSNQPQHF,TGTGCCAGCAGTATGGACAGATATAGCAATCAGCCCCAGCATTTT,few,TRBJ1-5,.,TRBV27
CASSYSWGLNTEAFF,TGTGCCAGCAGTTACTCGTGGGGATTGAACACTGAAGCTTTCTTT,.,TRBJ1-1,.,TRBV6-2/TRBV6-3
CASSTPAGFCRYEQYF,TGTGCCAGCAGCACCCCCGCGGGCTTTTGCCGCTACGAGCAGTACTTC,once,TRBJ2-7,.,TRBV7-2
CASSLALTPGAFF,TGTGCCAGCAGCTTAGCCTTAACTCCTGGAGCTTTCTTT,few,TRBJ1-1,.,TRBV7-9
CAISGSGHTDTQYF,TGTGCCATCAGTGGTAGCGGCCACACAGATACGCAGTATTTT,.,TRBJ2-3,.,TRBV10-3
CASSRQGFSELFF,TGTGCCAGCAGCAGACAGGGTTTCTCAGAGCTGTTTTTT,.,TRBJ2-2,TRBD1,TRBV7-3
CASSYNRVMSEQYF,TGTGCCAGCAGTTACAATAGGGTTATGAGCGAGCAGTACTTC,.,TRBJ2-7,.,TRBV6-5
CASSRAGGSSYNEQFF,TGCGCCAGCAGCAGGGCAGGCGGGAGCTCCTACAATGAGCAGTTCTTC,few,TRBJ2-1,TRBD2,TRBV5-1
CSARGPQGNNSPLHF,TGCAGTGCTAGAGGGCCCCAGGGGAATAATTCACCCCTCCACTTT,.,TRBJ1-6,.,TRBV20-1
CASSWWGLGRDTQYF,TGCGCCAGCAGTTGGTGGGGATTGGGTCGGGATACGCAGTATTTT,.,TRBJ2-3,.,TRBV5-1
CASSAGSTGNTIYF,TGCGCCAGCAGCGCCGGGTCGACAGGAAACACCATATATTTT,few,TRBJ1-3,.,TRBV5-1
CASRRSGFSYNEQFF,TGTGCCAGCAGAAGAAGCGGGTTCTCCTACAATGAGCAGTTCTTC,few,TRBJ2-1,.,TRBV6-2/TRBV6-3
CASSPAGKADTQYF,TGTGCCAGCTCACCGGCGGGGAAGGCAGATACGCAGTATTTT,.,TRBJ2-3,.,TRBV18
CASSLVGGASSYNEQFF,TGCGCCAGCAGCTTGGTGGGGGGAGCGAGTTCCTACAATGAGCAGTTCTTC,few,TRBJ2-1,.,TRBV5-1
CASSRWDRGDEFF,TGTGCCAGCAGCCGATGGGACCGAGGGGATGAGTTCTTC,.,TRBJ2-1,.,TRBV5-5
CSAPLPGWRSETQYF,TGCAGTGCTCCTTTACCGGGGTGGAGGTCGGAGACCCAGTACTTC,few,TRBJ2-5,.,TRBV20-1
CASSGALTSYNEQFF,TGTGCCAGCAGCGGAGCTCTGACCTCCTACAATGAGCAGTTCTTC,.,TRBJ2-1,.,TRBV9